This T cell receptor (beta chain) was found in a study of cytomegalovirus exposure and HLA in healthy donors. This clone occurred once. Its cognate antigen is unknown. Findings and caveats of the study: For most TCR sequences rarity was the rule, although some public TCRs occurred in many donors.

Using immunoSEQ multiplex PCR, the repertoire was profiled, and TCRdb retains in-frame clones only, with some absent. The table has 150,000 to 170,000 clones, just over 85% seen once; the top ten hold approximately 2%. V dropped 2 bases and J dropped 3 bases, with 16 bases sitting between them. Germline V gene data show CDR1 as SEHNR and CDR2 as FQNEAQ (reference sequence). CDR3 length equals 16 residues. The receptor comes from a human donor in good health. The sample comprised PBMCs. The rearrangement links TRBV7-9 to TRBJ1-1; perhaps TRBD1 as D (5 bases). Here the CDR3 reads CASSLPQGKFDTEAFF. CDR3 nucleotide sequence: TGTGCCAGCAGCTTACCGCAGGGAAAGTTTGACACTGAAGCTTTCTTT.